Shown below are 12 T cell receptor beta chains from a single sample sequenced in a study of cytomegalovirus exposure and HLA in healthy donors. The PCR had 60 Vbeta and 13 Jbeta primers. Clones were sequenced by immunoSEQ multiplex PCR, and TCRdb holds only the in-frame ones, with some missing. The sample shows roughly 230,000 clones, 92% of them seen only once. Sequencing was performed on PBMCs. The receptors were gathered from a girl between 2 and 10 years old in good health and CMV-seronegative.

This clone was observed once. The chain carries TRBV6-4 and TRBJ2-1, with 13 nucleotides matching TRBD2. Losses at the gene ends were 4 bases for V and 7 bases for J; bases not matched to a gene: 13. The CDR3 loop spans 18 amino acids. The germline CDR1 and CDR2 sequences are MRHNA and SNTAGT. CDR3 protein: CASSAQASGTSGVNEQFF. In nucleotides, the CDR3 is TGTGCCAGCAGTGCTCAAGCTTCCGGGACTAGCGGGGTGAATGAGCAGTTCTTC.

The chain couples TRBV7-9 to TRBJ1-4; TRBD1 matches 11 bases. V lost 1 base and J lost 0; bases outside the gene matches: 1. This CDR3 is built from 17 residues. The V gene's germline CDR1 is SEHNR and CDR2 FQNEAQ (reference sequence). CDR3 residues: CASSLVGQGATNEKLFF. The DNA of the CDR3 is TGTGCCAGCAGCTTAGTGGGACAGGGGGCAACTAATGAAAAACTGTTTTTT.

This CDR3 reads CASSWGLNTDTQYF. The CDR3 DNA is TGTGCCAGCAGCTGGGGACTCAACACAGATACGCAGTATTTT. V usage is TRBV7-8 and J usage is TRBJ2-3; D perhaps matches TRBD2 (6 bases). Germline V gene sequence: CDR1 SGHVS, CDR2 FQNEAQ. Between the trimmed V and J ends, which lost 4 bases and 2 bases, there was a span of 10 bases. This CDR3 contains 14 residues.

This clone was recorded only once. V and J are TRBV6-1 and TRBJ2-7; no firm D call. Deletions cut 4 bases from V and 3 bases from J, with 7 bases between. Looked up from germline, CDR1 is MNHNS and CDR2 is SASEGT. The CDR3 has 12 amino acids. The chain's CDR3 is CASSALYYEQYF. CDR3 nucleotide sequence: TGTGCCAGCAGTGCCTTGTACTACGAGCAGTACTTC.

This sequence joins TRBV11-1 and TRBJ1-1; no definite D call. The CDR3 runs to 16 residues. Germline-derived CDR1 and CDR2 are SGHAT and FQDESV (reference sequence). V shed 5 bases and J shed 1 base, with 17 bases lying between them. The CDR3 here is CASSQYPVATNTEAFF. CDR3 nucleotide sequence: TGTGCCAGCAGCCAATATCCGGTTGCAACGAACACTGAAGCTTTCTTT. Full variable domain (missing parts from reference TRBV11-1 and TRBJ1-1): EAEVAQSPRYKITEKSQAVAFWCDPISGHATLYWYRQILGQGPELLVQFQDESVVDDSQLPKDRFSAERLKGVDSTLKIQPAELGDSAMYLCASSQYPVATNTEAFFGQGTRLTVV.

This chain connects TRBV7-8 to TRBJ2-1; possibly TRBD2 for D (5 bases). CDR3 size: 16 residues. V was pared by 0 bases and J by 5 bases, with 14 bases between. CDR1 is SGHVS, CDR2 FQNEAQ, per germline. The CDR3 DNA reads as TGTGCCAGCAGCTTAGCCCGGCTAGCTGAAGACAATGAGCAGTTCTTC. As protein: CASSLARLAEDNEQFF.

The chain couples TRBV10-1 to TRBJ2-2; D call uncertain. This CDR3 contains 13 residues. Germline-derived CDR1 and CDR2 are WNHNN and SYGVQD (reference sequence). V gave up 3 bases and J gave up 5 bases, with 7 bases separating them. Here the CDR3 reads CASSDQRTGELFF. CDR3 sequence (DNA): TGCGCCAGCAGTGACCAGCGAACCGGGGAGCTGTTTTTT.

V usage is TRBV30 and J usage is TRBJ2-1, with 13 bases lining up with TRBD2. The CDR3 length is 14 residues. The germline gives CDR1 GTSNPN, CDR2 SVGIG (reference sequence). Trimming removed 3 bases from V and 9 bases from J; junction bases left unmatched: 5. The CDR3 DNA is TGTGCCTGGAGCTCGGGACTAGCGGGGCCTGAGCAGTTCTTC. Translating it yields CAWSSGLAGPEQFF.

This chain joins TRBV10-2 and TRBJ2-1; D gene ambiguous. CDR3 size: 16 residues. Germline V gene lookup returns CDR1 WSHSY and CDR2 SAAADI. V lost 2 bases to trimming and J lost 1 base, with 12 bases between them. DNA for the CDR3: TGCGCCAGCAGTGAGGTTCGGTTTACTTCCTACAATGAGCAGTTCTTC. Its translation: CASSEVRFTSYNEQFF.

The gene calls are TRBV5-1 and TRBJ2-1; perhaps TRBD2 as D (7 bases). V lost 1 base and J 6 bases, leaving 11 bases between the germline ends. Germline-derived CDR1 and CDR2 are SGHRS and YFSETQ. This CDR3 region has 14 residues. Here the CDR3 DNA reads TGCGCCAGCAGCTTGTACAGGGAGGGCAATGAGCAGTTCTTC. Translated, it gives CASSLYREGNEQFF.

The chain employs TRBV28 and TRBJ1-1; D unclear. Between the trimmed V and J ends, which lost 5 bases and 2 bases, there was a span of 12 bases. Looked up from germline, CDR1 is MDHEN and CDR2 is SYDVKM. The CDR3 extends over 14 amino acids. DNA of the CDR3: TGTGCCAGCAGTCCGGTTATCCCAAACACTGAAGCTTTCTTT. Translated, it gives CASSPVIPNTEAFF.

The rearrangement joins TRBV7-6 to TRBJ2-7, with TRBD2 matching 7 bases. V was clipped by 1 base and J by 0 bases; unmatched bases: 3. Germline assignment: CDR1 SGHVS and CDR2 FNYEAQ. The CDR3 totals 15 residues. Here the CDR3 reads CASSLGAGVSYEQYF. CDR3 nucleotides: TGTGCCAGCAGCTTAGGGGCGGGGGTCTCCTACGAGCAGTACTTC.